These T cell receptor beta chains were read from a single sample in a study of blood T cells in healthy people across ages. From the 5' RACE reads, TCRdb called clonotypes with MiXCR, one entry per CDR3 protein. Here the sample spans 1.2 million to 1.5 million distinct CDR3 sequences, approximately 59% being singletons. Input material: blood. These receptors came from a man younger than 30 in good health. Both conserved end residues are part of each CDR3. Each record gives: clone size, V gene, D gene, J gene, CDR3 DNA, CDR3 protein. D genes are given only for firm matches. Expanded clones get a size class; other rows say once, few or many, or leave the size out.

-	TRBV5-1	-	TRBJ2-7	TGCGCCAGCAGCTTGGATGTGGCTACCTACGAGCAGTACTTC	CASSLDVATYEQYF
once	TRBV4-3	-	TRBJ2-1	TGCGCCAGCAGCCAAAGGATGAACCGTGAGCAGTTCTTC	CASSQRMNREQFF
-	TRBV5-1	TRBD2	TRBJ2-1	TGCGCCAGACGAGGGGACTATGGTACCAATGAGCAGTTCTTC	CARRGDYGTNEQFF
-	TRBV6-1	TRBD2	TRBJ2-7	TGTGCCAGCAGTGAAGCTTCTAGCGGGAGGGCCTACGAGCAGTACTTC	CASSEASSGRAYEQYF
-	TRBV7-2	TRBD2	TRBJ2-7	TGTGCCAGCAGCTTAGATAGCCGCGGGGGCGAGCAGTACTTC	CASSLDSRGGEQYF
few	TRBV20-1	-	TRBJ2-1	TGCAGTGCTAGAGAGGTGAATAGAGGCCCTTGGGAGCAGTTCTTC	CSAREVNRGPWEQFF
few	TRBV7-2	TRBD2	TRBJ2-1	TGTGCCAGCAGCTTAGTCGGCGGCGGGAGGGCTGACTACAATGAGCAGTTCTTC	CASSLVGGGRADYNEQFF
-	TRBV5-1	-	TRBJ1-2	TGCGCCAGCAGCTTGGGGGAGACGGAATACTTCGGGTATGGCTACACCTTC	CASSLGETEYFGYGYTF
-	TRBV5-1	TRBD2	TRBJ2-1	TGCGCCAGCAGGGCGGGAGCGTTGGCGGATGAGCAGTTCTTC	CASRAGALADEQFF
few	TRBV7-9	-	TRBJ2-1	TGTGCCAGCAGCTTATCCGACAAGAATGAGCAGTTCTTC	CASSLSDKNEQFF
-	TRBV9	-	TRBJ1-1	TGTGCCAGCAGCGTTAACGACTTTATTTTGGCTGAAGCTTTCTTT	CASSVNDFILAEAFF
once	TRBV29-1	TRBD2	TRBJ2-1	TGCAGCGTTGAAGATCCCAAGCGGGGCTCCTACAATGAGCAGTTCTTC	CSVEDPKRGSYNEQFF
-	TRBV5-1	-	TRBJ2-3	TGCGCCAGCAGTTTAACGATCGGAGAGGATACGCAGTATTTT	CASSLTIGEDTQYF
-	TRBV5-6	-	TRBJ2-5	TGTGCCAGCAGCTTGTTGGCGGACCGGGAGACCCAGTACTTC	CASSLLADRETQYF
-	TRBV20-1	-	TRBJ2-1	TGCAGTGTCCGGAAACCCATGAGCTCCTACAATGAGCAGTTCTTC	CSVRKPMSSYNEQFF
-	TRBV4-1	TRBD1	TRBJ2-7	TGCGCCAGCAGGAGGGGGCTGACCTACAATGAGCAGTACTTC	CASRRGLTYNEQYF
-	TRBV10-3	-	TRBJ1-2	TGTGCCATCAGTGAATGGCCCTCGGGCCGCTATGGCTACACCTTC	CAISEWPSGRYGYTF
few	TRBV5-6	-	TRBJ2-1	TGTGCCAGCACCGGGGGCACAGGGAGCTCCTACAATGAGCAGTTCTTC	CASTGGTGSSYNEQFF
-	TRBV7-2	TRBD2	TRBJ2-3	TGTGCCAGCAGCTCCTTAGCGGGCCGAGGCACAGATACGCAGTATTTT	CASSSLAGRGTDTQYF
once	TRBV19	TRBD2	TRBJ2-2	TGTGCCAGTAGTATACCTAGCGGGAAGAACACCGGGGAGCTGTTTTTT	CASSIPSGKNTGELFF
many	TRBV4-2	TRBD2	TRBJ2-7	TGTGCCAGCAGCCAACTAGCGGGGCGGTACGAGCAGTACTTC	CASSQLAGRYEQYF
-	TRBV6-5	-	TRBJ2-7	TGTGCCAGCACCCAAGGGGCCGAGCAGTACTTC	CASTQGAEQYF